The clone carrying this TCR beta chain was seen repeatedly, ten times or more. TCRdb passed the RT-PCR reads through MiXCR, listing each CDR3 protein once. The table includes hundreds of thousands of distinct CDR3 sequences, 16% detected once. Trimming cost V 6 bases and J 2 bases; bases outside gene matches: 10. The CDR3 consists of 16 residues. This specimen belongs to a study of patients and donors after allogeneic stem cell transplantation. The rearrangement joins TRBV12-3 or TRBV12-4 to TRBJ1-1; 9 bases map to TRBD1. The source of this sequence is a human donor who was either an allogeneic HSCT recipient or a stem cell or donor lymphocyte infusion donor (not recorded which). It is not recorded whose cells these are; they may come from a transplant donor. Input material: blood, either unsorted or a sorted T cell fraction (not recorded which). CDR3: CASSSPGTGNNTEAFF. CDR3 DNA sequence: TGTGCCAGCAGCAGTCCCGGGACAGGGAACAACACTGAAGCTTTCTTT.